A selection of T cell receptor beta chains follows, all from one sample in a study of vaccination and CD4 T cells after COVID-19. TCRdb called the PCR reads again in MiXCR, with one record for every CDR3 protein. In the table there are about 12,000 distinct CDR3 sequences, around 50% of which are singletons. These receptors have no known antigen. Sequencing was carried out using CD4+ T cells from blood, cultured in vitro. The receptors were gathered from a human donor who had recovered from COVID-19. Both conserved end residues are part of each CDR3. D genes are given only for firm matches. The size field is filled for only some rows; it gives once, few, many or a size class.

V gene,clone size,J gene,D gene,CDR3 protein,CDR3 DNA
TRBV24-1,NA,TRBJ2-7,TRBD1,CAPSDPGQGDYEQYF,TGTGCCCCCAGTGATCCGGGACAGGGAGACTACGAGCAGTACTTC
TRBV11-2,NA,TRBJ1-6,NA,CASSLLRQGTVPLHF,TGTGCCAGCAGCTTACTGCGGCAGGGGACCGTACCCCTCCACTTT
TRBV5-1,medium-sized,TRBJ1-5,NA,CASSPSGGNQPQHF,TGCGCCAGCAGCCCCTCGGGTGGGAACCAGCCCCAGCATTTT
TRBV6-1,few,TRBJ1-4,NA,CASRTDSNEKLFF,TGTGCCAGCAGAACCGACAGTAATGAAAAACTGTTTTTT
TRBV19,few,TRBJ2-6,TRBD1,CASNDRGPSGANVLTF,TGTGCCAGTAACGACAGGGGGCCCTCTGGGGCCAACGTCCTGACTTTC
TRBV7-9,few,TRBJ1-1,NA,CASSPGGGYPTEAFF,TGTGCCAGCAGCCCAGGCGGGGGGTACCCCACTGAAGCTTTCTTT
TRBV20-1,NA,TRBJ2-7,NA,CSARVMGSVYEQYF,TGCAGTGCTAGAGTGATGGGTTCGGTTTACGAGCAGTACTTC
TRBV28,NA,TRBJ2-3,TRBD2,CASWTGGSDTQYF,TGTGCCAGCTGGACCGGGGGGTCAGATACGCAGTATTTT
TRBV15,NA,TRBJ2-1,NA,CATSRDWGEQFF,TGTGCCACCAGCAGAGATTGGGGTGAGCAGTTCTTC
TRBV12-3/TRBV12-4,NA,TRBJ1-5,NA,CASTSPGRLQPQHF,TGTGCCAGCACCTCACCGGGGCGTCTTCAGCCCCAGCATTTT
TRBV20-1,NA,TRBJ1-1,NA,CSAVGQNTEAFF,TGCAGTGCTGTGGGACAGAACACTGAAGCTTTCTTT
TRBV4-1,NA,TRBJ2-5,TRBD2,CASSQGIAGVVETQYF,TGCGCCAGCAGCCAAGGTATTGCGGGAGTGGTGGAGACCCAGTACTTC
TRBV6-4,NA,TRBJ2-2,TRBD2,CASSLAGDTGELFF,TGTGCCAGCTCACTAGCGGGAGACACCGGGGAGCTGTTTTTT
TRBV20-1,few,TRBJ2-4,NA,CSASGRTKNIQYF,TGCAGTGCTAGTGGGAGAACCAAAAACATTCAGTACTTC
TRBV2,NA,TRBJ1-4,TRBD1,CAGNIDRGQEKLFF,TGTGCCGGTAATATTGACAGGGGACAGGAAAAACTGTTTTTT
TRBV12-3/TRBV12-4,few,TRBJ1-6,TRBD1,CASSPNQGATPLHF,TGTGCCAGCAGCCCAAACCAGGGGGCTACACCCCTCCACTTT